The sequence of this TCR beta chain was determined in a study of radiotherapy plus CTLA-4 blockade in lung cancer listed by TCRdb under 2018. About the investigation overall: Objective responses were observed in 15% to 20% of enrolled patients, and disease control was achieved in 25% to 40%.

Overall study results and their limits: The strongest predictors of response, as reported, were early dynamic changes in blood T cell clones along with a rise in serum interferon-beta after radiation. After treatment with radiotherapy and ipilimumab, TCR clones that originated in tumors expanded in peripheral blood.

At the junction V is shortened by 0 bases and J by 7 bases; bases outside the gene matches: 6. From its cysteine to its phenylalanine, the CDR3 spans 14 amino acids. Of all the DNA, just the CDR3 is kept, 42 bases in frame from base 1. CDR1 and CDR2, looked up from the germline V gene, are SGHRS and YFSETQ. Focal radiation therapy combined with CTLA-4 blockade (ipilimumab) was tested in patients with chemo-refractory metastatic non-small-cell lung cancer. Receptor amplification or capture employed the immunoSEQ multiplex PCR assay. TCRdb stores this immuneACCESS table with in-frame sequences only. Part of the clones is absent; in the studies checked, under half of the shortfall reflects unresolved V genes, and no reason is known for the rest. For this sample the table gives 45,000 to 55,000 clones, of which 75% to 90% were detected only once. Roughly 17% of the sample lies in the top ten. About this clone: The clone's antigen remains unknown. No clone much larger than this one lies a single base away; base qualities are absent.

Here the sequenced sample was peripheral blood, taken from a patient treated with radiotherapy plus ipilimumab. This clonotype was sampled from a human donor with non-small cell lung cancer that progressed on radiotherapy plus ipilimumab. Some clones in this sample may be carry-over from other donors' samples. The chain links TRBV5-1 with TRBJ1-2; TRBD1 fits 7 bases in the junction. The nucleotides read TGCGCCAGCAGCTTGGATGAGGGGGCGGTTGGCTACACCTTC. Translation gives CASSLDEGAVGYTF. The CDR3 plus the reference TRBV5-1 and TRBJ1-2 genes for the other parts give the full variable domain: KAGVTQTPRYLIKTRGQQVTLSCSPISGHRSVSWYQQTPGQGLQFLFEYFSETQRNKGNFPGRFSGRQFSNSRSEMNVSTLELGDSALYLCASSLDEGAVGYTFGSGTRLTVV.